This T cell receptor (beta chain) comes out of a study of blood T cells in healthy people across ages. Germline V gene data show CDR1 as SGHTA and CDR2 as FQGNSA. With 1 base removed from V and 1 base from J, the gap between germline ends came to 11 bases. The CDR3 sequence is 16 residues long. Study outcomes and limitations: Any changes in expanded clonotypes were possibly confounded, as donor CMV status remained unknown.

Of note for this clonotype: What it binds is not known.

The use of a sample-barcoded 5' primer and a J-beta primer mix characterized a second PCR of about 7 to 12 cycles. TCRdb processed the 5' RACE reads anew with MiXCR; each CDR3 protein has one entry. Among approximately 800,000 distinct CDR3 sequences listed, about 62% were seen once. Samples each had at least 6 micrograms of total RNA extracted. The sequencing input was blood. This sequence was found in a man aged 25-45 years in good health. The V gene is TRBV7-2, the J gene TRBJ1-5; possibly TRBD1 for D (6 bases). CDR3 region: CASSLVGTRSNQPQHF. The CDR3 region has the DNA TGTGCCAGCAGCTTAGTGGGGACAAGGAGCAATCAGCCCCAGCATTTT.